This T cell receptor beta chain comes out of a study of cytomegalovirus exposure and HLA in healthy donors. Findings of the study overall: An Asian-associated ancestry cluster reportedly showed fewer N-insertions than the roughly 700-donor mean in a later analysis. Later work found most CMV-associated TCR beta chains apparently HLA-restricted.

The PCR employed 60 Vbeta primers together with 13 Jbeta primers. The data were produced by immunoSEQ multiplex PCR, yet TCRdb's version contains in-frame clones alone and is incomplete. This sample has about 160,000 clones, with about four fifths found just once. Notes on this clone: The antigen remains unidentified.

The V gene end was trimmed by 6 bases and the J gene end by 6 bases; junction bases not matched to a gene: 10. The CDR3 is 15 residues long. Germline assignment: CDR1 SGHTA and CDR2 FQGTGA. V gene TRBV7-3 combines with J gene TRBJ2-1, with TRBD1 matching 8 bases. The sequence came from a woman in her twenties or thirties in good health and CMV-seropositive. Sample: PBMCs. CDR3 nucleotides: TGTGCCAGCAGGGCCACAGGGGGTATAGGCAATGAGCAGTTCTTC. This gives the protein CASRATGGIGNEQFF.